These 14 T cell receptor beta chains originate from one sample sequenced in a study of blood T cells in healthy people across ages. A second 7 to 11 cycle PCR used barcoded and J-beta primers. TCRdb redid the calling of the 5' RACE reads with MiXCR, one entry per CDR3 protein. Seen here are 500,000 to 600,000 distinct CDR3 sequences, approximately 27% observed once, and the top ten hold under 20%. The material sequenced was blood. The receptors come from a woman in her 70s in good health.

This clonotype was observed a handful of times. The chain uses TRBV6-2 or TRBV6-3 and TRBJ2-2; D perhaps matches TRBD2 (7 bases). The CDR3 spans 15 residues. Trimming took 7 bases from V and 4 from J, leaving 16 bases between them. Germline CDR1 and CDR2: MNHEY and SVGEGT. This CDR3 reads CASIYLGGGTGELFF. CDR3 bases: TGTGCCAGCATCTACCTGGGAGGGGGCACCGGGGAGCTGTTTTTT.

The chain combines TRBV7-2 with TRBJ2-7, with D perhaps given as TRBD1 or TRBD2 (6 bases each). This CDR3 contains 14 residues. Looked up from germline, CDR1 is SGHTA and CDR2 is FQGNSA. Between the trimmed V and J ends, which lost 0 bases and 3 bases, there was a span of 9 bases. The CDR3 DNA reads TGTGCCAGCAGCTTAGCGGGGGGCCGCTACGAGCAGTACTTC. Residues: CASSLAGGRYEQYF.

As DNA, the CDR3 is TGTGCCAGCAGCCCCGTGGACTATGGCTACACCTTC. This translates into CASSPVDYGYTF. The chain couples TRBV7-9 to TRBJ1-2; no clear D gene. Looked up from germline, CDR1 is SEHNR and CDR2 is FQNEAQ (reference sequence). Between the trimmed V and J ends, which lost 5 bases and 3 bases, there was a span of 7 bases. This CDR3 is built from 12 residues.

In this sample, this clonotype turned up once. Written as DNA, the CDR3 is TGTGCCAGCAGTGGGACTAGCGTCGCGAACACCGGGGAGCTGTTTTTT. Translated: CASSGTSVANTGELFF. The chain couples TRBV2 to TRBJ2-2, with TRBD2 identical over 9 bases. From germline, CDR1 is SNHLY and CDR2 FYNNEI. The V segment lost 4 bases and the J segment 0 bases; nucleotides outside the gene matches: 3. The CDR3 consists of 16 residues.

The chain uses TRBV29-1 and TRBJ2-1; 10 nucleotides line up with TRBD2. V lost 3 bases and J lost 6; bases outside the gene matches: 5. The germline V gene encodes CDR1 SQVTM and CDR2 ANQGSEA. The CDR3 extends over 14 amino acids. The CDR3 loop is CSVEASGRSNEQFF. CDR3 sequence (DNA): TGCAGCGTTGAGGCTAGCGGGAGATCCAATGAGCAGTTCTTC.

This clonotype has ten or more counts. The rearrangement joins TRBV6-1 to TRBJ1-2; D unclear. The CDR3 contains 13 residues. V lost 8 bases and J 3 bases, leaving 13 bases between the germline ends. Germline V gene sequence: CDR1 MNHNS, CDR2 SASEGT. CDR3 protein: CASSDGPYYGYTF. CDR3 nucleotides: TGTGCCAGCTCGGACGGACCCTACTATGGCTACACCTTC.

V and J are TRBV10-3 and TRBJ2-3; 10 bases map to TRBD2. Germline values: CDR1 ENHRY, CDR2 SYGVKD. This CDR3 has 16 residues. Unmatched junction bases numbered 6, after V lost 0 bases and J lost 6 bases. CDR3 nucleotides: TGTGCCATCAGTGAGTCGGAGCGGGGGGGCCGGGATACGCAGTATTTT. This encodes CAISESERGGRDTQYF.

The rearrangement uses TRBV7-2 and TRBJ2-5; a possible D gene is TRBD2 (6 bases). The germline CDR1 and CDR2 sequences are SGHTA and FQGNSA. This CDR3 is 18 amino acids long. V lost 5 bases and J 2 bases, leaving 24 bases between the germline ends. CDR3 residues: CASSLTRGLTAGQETQYF. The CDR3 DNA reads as TGTGCCAGCAGCCTAACGAGGGGCCTTACGGCGGGGCAAGAGACCCAGTACTTC.

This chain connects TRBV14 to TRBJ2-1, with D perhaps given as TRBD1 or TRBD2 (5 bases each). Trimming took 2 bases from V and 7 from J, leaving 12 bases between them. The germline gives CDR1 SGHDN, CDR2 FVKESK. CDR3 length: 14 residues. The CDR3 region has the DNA TGTGCCAGCAGCCAATTCGGGGCATTTAATGAGCAGTTCTTC. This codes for CASSQFGAFNEQFF. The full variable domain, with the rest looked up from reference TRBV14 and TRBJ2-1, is EAGVTQFPSHSVIEKGQTVTLRCDPISGHDNLYWYRRVMGKEIKFLLHFVKESKQDESGMPNNRFLAERTGGTYSTLKVQPAELEDSGVYFCASSQFGAFNEQFFGPGTRLTVL.

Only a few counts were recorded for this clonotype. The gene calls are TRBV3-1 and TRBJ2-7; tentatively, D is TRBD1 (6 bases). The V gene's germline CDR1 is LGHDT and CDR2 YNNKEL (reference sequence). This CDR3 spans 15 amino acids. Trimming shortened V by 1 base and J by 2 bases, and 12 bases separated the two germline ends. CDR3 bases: TGTGCCAGCAGCCAAGCGTCAGGGGTCCCCTACGAGCAGTACTTC. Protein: CASSQASGVPYEQYF.

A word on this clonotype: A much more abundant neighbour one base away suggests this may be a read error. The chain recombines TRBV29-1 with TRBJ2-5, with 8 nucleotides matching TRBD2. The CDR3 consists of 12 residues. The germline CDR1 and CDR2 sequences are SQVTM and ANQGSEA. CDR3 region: CSERGGQETQYF. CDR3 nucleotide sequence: TGCAGTGAACGGGGGGGGCAAGAGACCCAGTACTTC.

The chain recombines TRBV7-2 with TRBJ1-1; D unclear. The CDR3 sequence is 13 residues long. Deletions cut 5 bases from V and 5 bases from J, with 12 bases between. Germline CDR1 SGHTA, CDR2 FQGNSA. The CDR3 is CASSAQSATEAFF. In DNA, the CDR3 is TGTGCCAGCAGCGCTCAGTCTGCTACTGAAGCTTTCTTT.

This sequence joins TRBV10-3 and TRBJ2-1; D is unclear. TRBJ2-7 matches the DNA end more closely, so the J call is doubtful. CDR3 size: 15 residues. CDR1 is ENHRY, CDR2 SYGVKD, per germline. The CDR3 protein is CAISESKSITYEQYF. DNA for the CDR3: TGTGCCATCAGTGAGTCGAAGAGCATTACCTACGAGCAGTACTTC.

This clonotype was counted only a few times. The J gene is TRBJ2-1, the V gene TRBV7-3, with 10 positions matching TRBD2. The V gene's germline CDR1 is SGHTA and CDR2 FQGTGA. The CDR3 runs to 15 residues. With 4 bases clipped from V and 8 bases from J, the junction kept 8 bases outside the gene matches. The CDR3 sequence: CASSSSGGAAYEQFF. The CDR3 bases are TGTGCCAGCAGCTCCAGCGGGGGGGCAGCATATGAGCAGTTCTTC.